Below are 5 T cell receptor beta chains sequenced from a single sample in a study of T cell responses to AZD1222 COVID-19 vaccine (dated by TCRdb to the early 2020s). Taken with the paper, the label for time point translates to: about 28 days (+/-7) after the second vaccine dose. Libraries were made using the immunoSEQ multiplex PCR assay. TCRdb provides this immuneACCESS table in a form limited to in-frame rearrangements. Some clones are lacking; in checked studies, under half of them reflect an unresolved V gene, and why the rest are absent is not known. The sample table holds some 120,000 clones, of which 92% were seen once. The ten top clones hold under 9% of the sample. The sample consisted of peripheral blood, taken 28 days after the second AZD1222 dose. The receptors were sampled from an adult who received the AZD1222 COVID-19 vaccine.

The chain uses TRBV5-1 and TRBJ1-1; D unclear. The germline V gene has CDR1 SGHRS and CDR2 YFSETQ. The CDR3 covers 11 residues. Trimming took off 0 bases at V and 6 bases at J, with 3 bases between the two ends. The CDR3 DNA is TGCGCCAGCAGCTTGGGTCCTGAAGCTTTCTTT. This gives the protein CASSLGPEAFF.

The V gene is TRBV3-1 (or the pseudogene TRBV3-2), the J gene TRBJ1-2; D gene uncertain. Per the germline V gene, CDR1 is LGHDT and CDR2 is YNNKEL (reference sequence). The V end was cut by 1 base, the J end by 5 bases, with 23 bases between. This CDR3 spans 18 amino acids. The CDR3: CASSQVLGNGQGGYGYTF. The DNA of the CDR3 is TGTGCCAGCAGCCAAGTACTGGGAAACGGGCAAGGAGGGTATGGCTACACCTTC.

This clone was counted a single time. The rearrangement links TRBV9 to TRBJ2-1; D may be TRBD2 (5 bases). The CDR3 spans 15 residues. With 0 bases removed from V and 1 base from J, the gap between germline ends came to 8 bases. In germline, CDR1 is SGDLS, CDR2 YYNGEE. CDR3 nucleotides: TGTGCCAGCAGCGTAGATGGGGAGTCCTACAATGAGCAGTTCTTC. Translating it yields CASSVDGESYNEQFF.

V is TRBV7-9 and J is TRBJ2-3; D is unresolved. Trimming stripped 3 bases from V and 6 bases from J, with 4 bases between. From germline, CDR1 is SEHNR and CDR2 FQNEAQ (reference sequence). CDR3 size: 11 residues. Here the CDR3 DNA reads TGTGCCAGCAGCTTCGACGATACGCAGTATTTT. This translates into CASSFDDTQYF.

V usage is TRBV7-8 and J usage is TRBJ2-1, with a tentative D call TRBD1 (5 bases). Germline lookup yields CDR1 SGHVS and CDR2 FQNEAQ. The germline V and J ends were trimmed by 5 bases and 15 bases, with 17 bases remaining between them. This CDR3 contains 12 residues. CDR3 protein: CASSQDRSHPFF. CDR3 in DNA: TGTGCCAGCAGCCAAGACAGATCCCACCCGTTCTTC. The full variable domain, completed using reference TRBV7-8 and TRBJ2-1, is GAGVSQSPRYKVAKRGQDVALRCDPISGHVSLFWYQQALGQGPEFLTYFQNEAQLDKSGLPSDRFFAERPEGSVSTLKIQRTQQEDSAVYLCASSQDRSHPFFGPGTRLTVL.